A selection of T cell receptor beta chains follows, all from one sample in a study of cytomegalovirus exposure and HLA in healthy donors. Sequencing was performed with immunoSEQ multiplex PCR; in TCRdb, only in-frame clones are kept and a portion is missing. The sample includes about 110,000 clones, around four fifths of them seen just once. The specimen was PBMCs. Receptor source: a man in his thirties or forties in good health and CMV-seronegative. Both conserved end residues are part of each CDR3. Each record gives: J gene, V gene, clone size, D gene, CDR3 protein, CDR3 DNA. A D gene is named only where the DNA matches it firmly. Part of the rows lack a size; the others show once, few, many or a class for expanded clones.

j_call: TRBJ2-1; v_call: TRBV19; clone_size: .; d_call: TRBD2; cdr3_aa: CASIGLAGEQFF; cdr3_nt: TGTGCCAGTATCGGACTAGCCGGTGAGCAGTTCTTC
j_call: TRBJ2-3; v_call: TRBV27; clone_size: .; d_call: .; cdr3_aa: CASSLWTSTDTQYF; cdr3_nt: TGTGCCAGCAGTTTATGGACTAGCACAGATACGCAGTATTTT
j_call: TRBJ2-3; v_call: TRBV6-5; clone_size: .; d_call: TRBD2; cdr3_aa: CASSYRGGAREDTQYF; cdr3_nt: TGTGCCAGCAGTTACCGGGGGGGCGCTAGGGAAGATACGCAGTATTTT
j_call: TRBJ2-7; v_call: TRBV21-1; clone_size: .; d_call: .; cdr3_aa: CASSNLTPAGGSYEQYF; cdr3_nt: TGTGCCAGCAGCAACCTCACCCCGGCAGGGGGTTCTTACGAGCAGTACTTC
j_call: TRBJ2-7; v_call: TRBV9; clone_size: .; d_call: TRBD2; cdr3_aa: CASSESGRAREQYF; cdr3_nt: TGTGCCAGCAGCGAAAGCGGGAGGGCCCGCGAGCAGTACTTC
j_call: TRBJ2-4; v_call: TRBV28; clone_size: .; d_call: TRBD1; cdr3_aa: CASSPIGQGDIQYF; cdr3_nt: TGTGCCAGCAGTCCCATAGGACAGGGGGACATTCAGTACTTC
j_call: TRBJ1-1; v_call: TRBV7-6; clone_size: .; d_call: TRBD1; cdr3_aa: CASSLDGTGFGTEAFF; cdr3_nt: TGTGCCAGCAGCTTAGACGGGACAGGCTTTGGCACTGAAGCTTTCTTT
j_call: TRBJ2-7; v_call: TRBV6-1; clone_size: .; d_call: TRBD2; cdr3_aa: CASSEGTGGNYEQYF; cdr3_nt: TGTGCCAGCAGTGAAGGGACGGGAGGCAACTACGAGCAGTACTTC
j_call: TRBJ2-7; v_call: TRBV4-1; clone_size: .; d_call: TRBD2; cdr3_aa: CASSQVLADIYEQYF; cdr3_nt: TGCGCCAGCAGCCAAGTACTAGCGGACATCTACGAGCAGTACTTC
j_call: TRBJ2-7; v_call: TRBV30; clone_size: .; d_call: .; cdr3_aa: CAWSEGGNYEQYF; cdr3_nt: TGTGCCTGGAGTGAAGGCGGGAATTACGAGCAGTACTTC
j_call: TRBJ2-1; v_call: TRBV20-1; clone_size: .; d_call: TRBD2; cdr3_aa: CSGSGVVEQFF; cdr3_nt: TGCAGTGGTAGCGGGGTGGTTGAGCAGTTCTTC
j_call: TRBJ1-4; v_call: TRBV5-6; clone_size: few; d_call: TRBD1; cdr3_aa: CASSYRGLEEKLFF; cdr3_nt: TGTGCCAGCAGCTACAGGGGGCTGGAGGAAAAACTGTTTTTT
j_call: TRBJ1-1; v_call: TRBV7-6; clone_size: .; d_call: TRBD1; cdr3_aa: CASSQRPGQGRNTEAFF; cdr3_nt: TGTGCCAGCAGCCAAAGACCGGGACAGGGTAGGAACACTGAAGCTTTCTTT
j_call: TRBJ2-1; v_call: TRBV27; clone_size: .; d_call: TRBD2; cdr3_aa: CASSLVGGRAYEQFF; cdr3_nt: TGTGCCAGCAGTTTGGTTGGCGGGAGGGCCTATGAGCAGTTCTTC
j_call: TRBJ2-7; v_call: TRBV6-1; clone_size: .; d_call: .; cdr3_aa: CASSEPGSSYEQYF; cdr3_nt: TGTGCCAGCAGTGAACCCGGTAGCTCCTACGAGCAGTACTTC
j_call: TRBJ2-7; v_call: TRBV7-9; clone_size: .; d_call: TRBD1; cdr3_aa: CSSSFQGQGLTYEQYF; cdr3_nt: TGTTCCAGCAGCTTCCAGGGACAGGGCCTTACCTACGAGCAGTACTTC
j_call: TRBJ2-5; v_call: TRBV6-5; clone_size: .; d_call: .; cdr3_aa: CASSPGTIETQYF; cdr3_nt: TGTGCCAGCAGTCCCGGGACAATAGAGACCCAGTACTTC
j_call: TRBJ1-1; v_call: TRBV7-6; clone_size: once; d_call: .; cdr3_aa: CASSLGGADTEAFF; cdr3_nt: TGTGCCAGCAGCTTAGGGGGCGCGGACACTGAAGCTTTCTTT
j_call: TRBJ1-5; v_call: TRBV10-3; clone_size: .; d_call: .; cdr3_aa: CAISESIQGNQPQHF; cdr3_nt: TGTGCCATCAGTGAGTCGATACAGGGTAATCAGCCCCAGCATTTT
j_call: TRBJ1-2; v_call: TRBV6-1; clone_size: .; d_call: TRBD1; cdr3_aa: CASSEGAGGFYGYTF; cdr3_nt: TGTGCCAGCAGTGAAGGGGCAGGGGGCTTCTATGGCTACACCTTC
j_call: TRBJ2-7; v_call: TRBV5-1; clone_size: .; d_call: .; cdr3_aa: CASSVGQTELSYEQYF; cdr3_nt: TGCGCCAGCAGCGTTGGACAGACCGAGCTTTCCTACGAGCAGTACTTC
j_call: TRBJ1-1; v_call: TRBV30; clone_size: .; d_call: TRBD1; cdr3_aa: CAWGAARGPTEAFF; cdr3_nt: TGTGCCTGGGGGGCAGCGAGGGGGCCCACTGAAGCTTTCTTT
j_call: TRBJ2-1; v_call: TRBV7-6; clone_size: once; d_call: .; cdr3_aa: CASSLGSIGSYNEQFF; cdr3_nt: TGTGCCAGCAGCTTAGGCTCTATCGGCTCCTACAATGAGCAGTTCTTC
j_call: TRBJ2-7; v_call: TRBV5-5; clone_size: .; d_call: TRBD2; cdr3_aa: CASSFFGTSGGSSYEQYF; cdr3_nt: TGTGCCAGCAGCTTTTTTGGGACTAGCGGGGGTTCCTCCTACGAGCAGTACTTC
j_call: TRBJ1-6; v_call: TRBV28; clone_size: few; d_call: .; cdr3_aa: CASSPLTGTLHF; cdr3_nt: TGTGCCAGCAGCCCACTCACAGGGACCCTCCACTTT
j_call: TRBJ2-7; v_call: TRBV7-3; clone_size: .; d_call: .; cdr3_aa: CASSPGSVYEQYF; cdr3_nt: TGTGCCAGCAGCCCAGGATCCGTCTACGAGCAGTACTTC
j_call: TRBJ2-7; v_call: TRBV19; clone_size: .; d_call: .; cdr3_aa: CASRSTGTYEQYF; cdr3_nt: TGTGCCAGTAGATCGACAGGAACCTACGAGCAGTACTTC
j_call: TRBJ2-1; v_call: TRBV6-5; clone_size: .; d_call: TRBD2; cdr3_aa: CASSQNSGRKQFF; cdr3_nt: TGTGCCAGCAGCCAAAATAGCGGGAGAAAACAGTTCTTC
j_call: TRBJ2-1; v_call: TRBV7-6; clone_size: .; d_call: TRBD2; cdr3_aa: CASSYRTSGNEQFF; cdr3_nt: TGTGCCAGCAGTTACAGGACTAGCGGAAATGAGCAGTTCTTC
j_call: TRBJ2-2; v_call: TRBV21-1; clone_size: .; d_call: .; cdr3_aa: CASSKTLAGGPNTGELFF; cdr3_nt: TGTGCCAGCAGCAAAACCCTAGCGGGAGGGCCCAACACCGGGGAGCTGTTTTTT
j_call: TRBJ2-7; v_call: TRBV4-2; clone_size: once; d_call: .; cdr3_aa: CASSQDWGTRVGYEQYF; cdr3_nt: TGTGCCAGCAGCCAAGATTGGGGAACCAGGGTAGGCTACGAGCAGTACTTC
j_call: TRBJ2-5; v_call: TRBV9; clone_size: .; d_call: TRBD2; cdr3_aa: CASSVASGGAETQYF; cdr3_nt: TGTGCCAGCAGCGTAGCTAGCGGGGGGGCAGAGACCCAGTACTTC
j_call: TRBJ2-5; v_call: TRBV7-2; clone_size: .; d_call: .; cdr3_aa: CASSLAPGETQYF; cdr3_nt: TGTGCCAGCAGCTTAGCTCCCGGGGAGACCCAGTACTTC
j_call: TRBJ1-4; v_call: TRBV5-4; clone_size: .; d_call: .; cdr3_aa: CASSSGVTNEKLFF; cdr3_nt: TGTGCCAGCAGCTCGGGAGTTACTAATGAAAAACTGTTTTTT
j_call: TRBJ2-3; v_call: TRBV5-1; clone_size: .; d_call: .; cdr3_aa: CASSVVAGITDTQYF; cdr3_nt: TGCGCCAGCAGCGTGGTTGCGGGGATCACAGATACGCAGTATTTT
j_call: TRBJ1-2; v_call: TRBV7-8; clone_size: few; d_call: .; cdr3_aa: CASSLVAAWGYTF; cdr3_nt: TGTGCCAGCAGCTTAGTGGCCGCTTGGGGCTACACCTTC
j_call: TRBJ2-7; v_call: TRBV28; clone_size: .; d_call: .; cdr3_aa: CASSPPLTGRNGYEQYF; cdr3_nt: TGTGCCAGCAGTCCACCCTTGACAGGGAGGAATGGCTACGAGCAGTACTTC